The rows below give T cell receptor beta chains drawn from one sample of a study of graft-versus-host responses after intestinal transplantation. No cognate antigen is known for these TCRs. Method: immunoSEQ multiplex PCR; TCRdb's copy keeps in-frame clones and lacks some. The table lists 90,000 to 120,000 clones, about 88% of them singletons. The sequences come from unstimulated CD4+ T cells sorted from spleen or lymph node cells, collected before intestinal transplant. These receptors were obtained from a human donor who received an intestinal transplant. Each CDR3 is given with its conserved first and last residue. A D gene is named only where the DNA matches it firmly. Expanded clones are given a class, and other clones once, few, many or no size at all.

size: NA; J: TRBJ1-2; D: TRBD1; V: TRBV2; CDR3: CASSDLGFGQGGGYTF; DNA: TGTGCCAGCAGTGATCTCGGGTTCGGACAGGGCGGCGGCTACACCTTC
size: NA; J: TRBJ2-4; D: NA; V: TRBV5-4; CDR3: CATGGHPGNIQYF; DNA: TGTGCCACAGGAGGGCATCCGGGAAACATTCAGTACTTC
size: once; J: TRBJ1-1; D: TRBD1; V: TRBV11-3; CDR3: CASSFAPPMTGVTEAFF; DNA: TGTGCCAGCAGCTTTGCCCCTCCGATGACAGGGGTCACTGAAGCTTTCTTT
size: NA; J: TRBJ2-4; D: TRBD2; V: TRBV15; CDR3: CATSSGLAALNIQYF; DNA: TGTGCCACCAGCTCCGGACTAGCGGCTCTAAACATTCAGTACTTC
size: once; J: TRBJ2-3; D: NA; V: TRBV6-5; CDR3: CASSYGGMPTDTQYF; DNA: TGTGCCAGCAGTTACGGGGGTATGCCTACAGATACGCAGTATTTT
size: NA; J: TRBJ2-3; D: TRBD2; V: TRBV18; CDR3: CASSPRTSAPSTDTQYF; DNA: TGTGCCAGCTCACCAAGGACTAGCGCCCCTAGCACAGATACGCAGTATTTT
size: NA; J: TRBJ2-1; D: NA; V: TRBV5-1; CDR3: CASSFTAPYNEQFF; DNA: TGCGCCAGCAGCTTCACGGCCCCCTACAATGAGCAGTTCTTC
size: once; J: TRBJ1-4; D: TRBD1; V: TRBV2; CDR3: CASSEMDRGPVVNEKLFF; DNA: TGTGCCAGCAGTGAAATGGACAGGGGGCCGGTAGTAAACGAAAAACTGTTTTTT
size: NA; J: TRBJ2-2; D: TRBD2; V: TRBV7-7; CDR3: CAKSSGNTGELFF; DNA: TGTGCCAAATCTAGCGGGAACACCGGGGAGCTGTTTTTT
size: few; J: TRBJ2-3; D: NA; V: TRBV9; CDR3: CASSVVGGQGTDTQYF; DNA: TGTGCCAGCAGCGTAGTTGGGGGGCAGGGCACAGATACGCAGTATTTT
size: few; J: TRBJ2-7; D: NA; V: TRBV11-2; CDR3: CASSHGGDEQYF; DNA: TGTGCCAGCAGCCATGGGGGTGACGAGCAGTACTTC
size: NA; J: TRBJ2-1; D: TRBD2; V: TRBV5-1; CDR3: CASSLIAGGPNNEQFF; DNA: TGCGCCAGCAGCTTAATAGCGGGAGGGCCCAACAATGAGCAGTTCTTC
size: NA; J: TRBJ2-7; D: NA; V: TRBV5-1; CDR3: CASSLVDSSYEQYF; DNA: TGCGCCAGCAGCTTGGTGGACAGTTCCTACGAGCAGTACTTC
size: NA; J: TRBJ2-1; D: NA; V: TRBV11-2; CDR3: CASSAGTYTTNEQFF; DNA: TGTGCCAGCAGCGCCGGGACTTACACAACGAATGAGCAGTTCTTC
size: NA; J: TRBJ2-7; D: NA; V: TRBV19; CDR3: CASSITGYSSYEQYF; DNA: TGTGCCAGTAGTATCACAGGGTATAGCTCCTACGAGCAGTACTTC
size: NA; J: TRBJ2-7; D: NA; V: TRBV7-9; CDR3: CASSLTSYEQYF; DNA: TGTGCCAGCAGCTTAACCTCCTACGAGCAGTACTTC
size: NA; J: TRBJ2-1; D: NA; V: TRBV9; CDR3: CASSVSWLGSYNEQFF; DNA: TGTGCCAGCAGCGTCTCATGGCTAGGGTCCTACAATGAGCAGTTCTTC
size: few; J: TRBJ2-3; D: TRBD2; V: TRBV7-3; CDR3: CASSLTVAGGGSDTQYF; DNA: TGTGCCAGCAGCTTAACTGTAGCGGGGGGCGGGTCAGATACGCAGTATTTT
size: few; J: TRBJ2-7; D: NA; V: TRBV25-1; CDR3: CASSMTGPSEQYF; DNA: TGTGCCAGCAGTATGACAGGTCCATCCGAGCAGTACTTC
size: once; J: TRBJ2-1; D: TRBD2; V: TRBV10-1; CDR3: CASSVMRGLADNEQFF; DNA: TGCGCCAGCAGTGTAATGAGAGGACTAGCAGACAATGAGCAGTTCTTC
size: NA; J: TRBJ1-2; D: NA; V: TRBV19; CDR3: CASSLGQSTSLYYGYTF; DNA: TGTGCCAGTAGTCTTGGACAGTCCACAAGCCTCTACTATGGCTACACCTTC
size: NA; J: TRBJ1-1; D: NA; V: TRBV4-1; CDR3: CASSPRPRGLGLNTEAFF; DNA: TGCGCCAGCAGCCCCCGTCCCCGAGGGTTAGGGTTGAACACTGAAGCTTTCTTT
size: NA; J: TRBJ2-1; D: TRBD1; V: TRBV2; CDR3: CASSPRQGVNEQFF; DNA: TGTGCCAGCAGCCCCCGACAGGGTGTTAATGAGCAGTTCTTC